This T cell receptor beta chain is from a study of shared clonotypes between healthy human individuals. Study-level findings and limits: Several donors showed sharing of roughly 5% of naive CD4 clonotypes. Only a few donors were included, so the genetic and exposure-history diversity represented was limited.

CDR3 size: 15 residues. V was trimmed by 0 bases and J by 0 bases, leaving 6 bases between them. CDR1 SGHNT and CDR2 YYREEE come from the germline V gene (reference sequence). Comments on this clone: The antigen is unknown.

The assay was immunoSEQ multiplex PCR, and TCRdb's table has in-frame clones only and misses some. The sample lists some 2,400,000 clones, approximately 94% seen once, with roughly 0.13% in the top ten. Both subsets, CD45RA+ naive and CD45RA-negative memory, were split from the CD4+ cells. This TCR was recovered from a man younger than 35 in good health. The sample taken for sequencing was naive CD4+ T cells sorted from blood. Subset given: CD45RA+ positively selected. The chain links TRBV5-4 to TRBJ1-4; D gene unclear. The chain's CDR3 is CASSLDGTTNEKLFF. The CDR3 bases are TGTGCCAGCAGCTTGGACGGGACAACTAATGAAAAACTGTTTTTT.